The rows below give T cell receptor beta chains drawn from one sample of a study of CD8+CD57+ T cells in acquired aplastic anemia. TCRdb reprocessed the reads with MiXCR, giving one entry per CDR3 protein. The table includes about 160,000 distinct CDR3 sequences, approximately 43% detected once. Sample: sorted CD4+, CD8+, or CD8+CD57+ T cells (not recorded which) from PBMCs. The receptors originated from a human donor in good health. CDR3s include the opening cysteine and the closing phenylalanine or tryptophan. A D gene is named only where the DNA matches it firmly. Rows give clone size only sometimes, using once, few, many, or a class for an expanded clone.

j_call: TRBJ2-1
d_call: TRBD2
v_call: TRBV10-3
clone_size: many
cdr3_aa: CAIRKTSGRFDEQFF
cdr3_nt: TGTGCCATCAGGAAGACTAGCGGGAGGTTCGATGAGCAGTTCTTC

j_call: TRBJ2-2
d_call: NA
v_call: TRBV7-6
clone_size: few
cdr3_aa: CASSLKKTGELFF
cdr3_nt: TGTGCCAGCAGCCTGAAAAAGACCGGGGAGCTGTTTTTT

j_call: TRBJ2-1
d_call: TRBD1
v_call: TRBV24-1
clone_size: few
cdr3_aa: CATRDRDPYNEQFF
cdr3_nt: TGTGCCACCAGGGACAGGGACCCCTACAATGAGCAGTTCTTC

j_call: TRBJ2-7
d_call: NA
v_call: TRBV18
clone_size: few
cdr3_aa: CASSAPDTSYEQYF
cdr3_nt: TGTGCCAGCTCAGCGCCGGACACCTCCTACGAGCAGTACTTC

j_call: TRBJ1-2
d_call: NA
v_call: TRBV30
clone_size: few
cdr3_aa: CAWSIQGAIYGYTF
cdr3_nt: TGTGCCTGGAGTATTCAAGGTGCAATCTATGGCTACACCTTC

j_call: TRBJ2-3
d_call: NA
v_call: TRBV14
clone_size: many
cdr3_aa: CASSRQATITDTQYF
cdr3_nt: TGTGCCAGCAGCCGACAGGCAACGATCACAGATACGCAGTATTTT

j_call: TRBJ2-4
d_call: TRBD2
v_call: TRBV10-1
clone_size: many
cdr3_aa: CASSEAGDGKNIQYF
cdr3_nt: TGCGCCAGCAGTGAAGCGGGAGATGGTAAAAACATTCAGTACTTC

j_call: TRBJ2-7
d_call: TRBD1
v_call: TRBV7-9
clone_size: NA
cdr3_aa: CASSLGTGEKYF
cdr3_nt: TGTGCCAGCAGCTTAGGGACAGGGGAAAAGTACTTC

j_call: TRBJ1-1
d_call: TRBD1
v_call: TRBV28
clone_size: NA
cdr3_aa: CASSMDRVDTEAFF
cdr3_nt: TGTGCCAGCAGTATGGACAGGGTGGACACTGAAGCTTTCTTT

j_call: TRBJ2-1
d_call: NA
v_call: TRBV19
clone_size: many
cdr3_aa: CASSIIDEQFF
cdr3_nt: TGTGCCAGTAGTATAATCGATGAGCAGTTCTTC

j_call: TRBJ1-2
d_call: TRBD1
v_call: TRBV6-1
clone_size: few
cdr3_aa: CASSARPGDRGNYGYTF
cdr3_nt: TGTGCCAGCAGTGCCCGTCCTGGGGACAGGGGTAACTATGGCTACACCTTC

j_call: TRBJ2-5
d_call: NA
v_call: TRBV7-2
clone_size: NA
cdr3_aa: CASSISGRGSGETQYF
cdr3_nt: TGTGCCAGCAGCATAAGCGGTAGGGGAAGCGGGGAGACCCAGTACTTC

j_call: TRBJ2-5
d_call: TRBD2
v_call: TRBV7-3
clone_size: many
cdr3_aa: CASSSGLAGGPGQETQYF
cdr3_nt: TGTGCCAGCAGCTCCGGACTAGCGGGGGGGCCGGGCCAAGAGACCCAGTACTTC

j_call: TRBJ2-7
d_call: NA
v_call: TRBV4-1
clone_size: NA
cdr3_aa: CASSQTPGTPYEQYF
cdr3_nt: TGCGCCAGCAGCCAAACGCCGGGGACTCCCTACGAGCAGTACTTC

j_call: TRBJ2-2
d_call: NA
v_call: TRBV30
clone_size: few
cdr3_aa: CAWSRHGANTGELFF
cdr3_nt: TGTGCCTGGAGTAGGCACGGGGCAAACACCGGGGAGCTGTTTTTT

j_call: TRBJ1-6
d_call: NA
v_call: TRBV5-1
clone_size: NA
cdr3_aa: CASSLAQGRNSPLHF
cdr3_nt: TGCGCCAGCAGCTTGGCCCAGGGGCGGAATTCACCCCTCCACTTT

j_call: TRBJ1-2
d_call: TRBD1
v_call: TRBV10-3
clone_size: NA
cdr3_aa: CASSGGYGYTF
cdr3_nt: TGTGCCAGCTCAGGGGGATATGGCTACACCTTC

j_call: TRBJ2-5
d_call: TRBD1
v_call: TRBV2
clone_size: NA
cdr3_aa: CASPADRGQETQYF
cdr3_nt: TGTGCCAGCCCCGCGGACAGGGGGCAAGAGACCCAGTACTTC

j_call: TRBJ2-3
d_call: TRBD2
v_call: TRBV7-9
clone_size: many
cdr3_aa: CASSLGLAGGLSTDTQYF
cdr3_nt: TGTGCCAGCAGCCTCGGACTAGCGGGGGGGCTGAGCACAGATACGCAGTATTTT

j_call: TRBJ2-7
d_call: NA
v_call: TRBV5-6
clone_size: many
cdr3_aa: CASSYVGLSGAEQYF
cdr3_nt: TGTGCCAGCAGCTATGTAGGGCTTTCAGGTGCCGAGCAGTACTTC

j_call: TRBJ1-6
d_call: TRBD1
v_call: TRBV3-1
clone_size: many
cdr3_aa: CASSLNPQGASPLHF
cdr3_nt: TGTGCCAGCAGCCTTAATCCCCAGGGGGCATCACCCCTCCACTTT

j_call: TRBJ2-2
d_call: NA
v_call: TRBV15
clone_size: many
cdr3_aa: CATSQRSGGGELFF
cdr3_nt: TGTGCCACCAGCCAGAGATCTGGTGGCGGGGAGCTGTTTTTT

j_call: TRBJ2-2
d_call: NA
v_call: TRBV11-2
clone_size: once
cdr3_aa: CASSFSWGTGELFF
cdr3_nt: TGTGCCAGCAGCTTTAGTTGGGGGACCGGGGAGCTGTTTTTT

j_call: TRBJ1-5
d_call: TRBD1
v_call: TRBV15
clone_size: many
cdr3_aa: CATSIDRGMRIGSNQPQHF
cdr3_nt: TGTGCCACCAGCATAGACAGGGGGATGAGGATAGGGAGCAATCAGCCCCAGCATTTT

j_call: TRBJ2-5
d_call: TRBD2
v_call: TRBV9
clone_size: NA
cdr3_aa: CASRSSGEPQETQYF
cdr3_nt: TGTGCCAGCAGGTCGAGCGGGGAGCCCCAAGAGACCCAGTACTTC

j_call: TRBJ1-2
d_call: TRBD1
v_call: TRBV3-1
clone_size: few
cdr3_aa: CASSPQPGQPTVGYTF
cdr3_nt: TGTGCCAGCAGTCCCCAACCGGGACAGCCTACCGTAGGCTACACCTTC

j_call: TRBJ2-1
d_call: NA
v_call: TRBV4-2
clone_size: many
cdr3_aa: CASSQVLSLLSSYNEQFF
cdr3_nt: TGTGCCAGCAGCCAAGTGCTTAGTCTACTTAGCTCCTACAATGAGCAGTTCTTC

j_call: TRBJ1-4
d_call: NA
v_call: TRBV15
clone_size: NA
cdr3_aa: CATSRASSERKLFF
cdr3_nt: TGTGCCACCAGCAGAGCCTCCTCGGAGAGAAAACTGTTTTTT

j_call: TRBJ2-7
d_call: NA
v_call: TRBV4-2
clone_size: NA
cdr3_aa: CASSQDRATSYEQYF
cdr3_nt: TGTGCCAGCAGCCAAGATCGAGCTACTTCATACGAGCAGTACTTC

j_call: TRBJ1-2
d_call: NA
v_call: TRBV10-3
clone_size: NA
cdr3_aa: CAIRIGTASENGYTF
cdr3_nt: TGTGCCATCAGAATCGGGACGGCGTCGGAAAATGGCTACACCTTC

j_call: TRBJ2-1
d_call: TRBD1
v_call: TRBV6-1
clone_size: NA
cdr3_aa: CASSEGGQGSNEQFF
cdr3_nt: TGTGCCAGCAGTGAAGGGGGACAGGGATCCAATGAGCAGTTCTTC

j_call: TRBJ2-1
d_call: TRBD2
v_call: TRBV5-4
clone_size: few
cdr3_aa: CASSLASGGPSGNEQFF
cdr3_nt: TGTGCCAGCAGCTTGGCTAGCGGGGGCCCTTCGGGGAATGAGCAGTTCTTC

j_call: TRBJ2-6
d_call: NA
v_call: TRBV3-1
clone_size: many
cdr3_aa: CASSLETGANVLTF
cdr3_nt: TGTGCCAGCAGCCTAGAGACTGGGGCCAACGTCCTGACTTTC

j_call: TRBJ2-3
d_call: NA
v_call: TRBV20-1
clone_size: many
cdr3_aa: CSAPDPGAGGTDTQYF
cdr3_nt: TGCAGTGCGCCAGACCCGGGAGCAGGCGGCACAGATACGCAGTATTTT

j_call: TRBJ2-2
d_call: NA
v_call: TRBV7-3
clone_size: many
cdr3_aa: CASSLLRASNTGELFF
cdr3_nt: TGTGCCAGCAGCTTATTACGGGCTTCGAACACCGGGGAGCTGTTTTTT

j_call: TRBJ2-3
d_call: TRBD2
v_call: TRBV20-1
clone_size: many
cdr3_aa: CSASTSSGSDTQYF
cdr3_nt: TGCAGTGCTTCGACTAGCTCGGGCTCAGATACGCAGTATTTT

j_call: TRBJ2-1
d_call: NA
v_call: TRBV25-1
clone_size: many
cdr3_aa: CASSSYNEQFF
cdr3_nt: TGTGCCAGCAGCTCTTACAATGAGCAGTTCTTC

j_call: TRBJ1-2
d_call: NA
v_call: TRBV7-9
clone_size: NA
cdr3_aa: CASSLNLWDDGYTF
cdr3_nt: TGTGCCAGCAGCTTAAACCTTTGGGATGATGGCTACACCTTC

j_call: TRBJ1-4
d_call: TRBD1
v_call: TRBV5-6
clone_size: many
cdr3_aa: CASSADRFEKLFF
cdr3_nt: TGTGCCAGCAGCGCGGACAGGTTCGAAAAACTGTTTTTT

j_call: TRBJ1-5
d_call: NA
v_call: TRBV2
clone_size: NA
cdr3_aa: CASSQTENQPQHF
cdr3_nt: TGTGCCAGCAGCCAGACAGAAAACCAGCCCCAGCATTTT

j_call: TRBJ1-3
d_call: TRBD1
v_call: TRBV9
clone_size: many
cdr3_aa: CASSPGGSGNTIYF
cdr3_nt: TGTGCCAGCTCTCCAGGGGGGTCTGGAAACACCATATATTTT

j_call: TRBJ2-1
d_call: TRBD2
v_call: TRBV20-1
clone_size: NA
cdr3_aa: CSARGPGGPGSEQFF
cdr3_nt: TGCAGTGCTAGAGGACCGGGAGGGCCGGGTAGTGAGCAGTTCTTC